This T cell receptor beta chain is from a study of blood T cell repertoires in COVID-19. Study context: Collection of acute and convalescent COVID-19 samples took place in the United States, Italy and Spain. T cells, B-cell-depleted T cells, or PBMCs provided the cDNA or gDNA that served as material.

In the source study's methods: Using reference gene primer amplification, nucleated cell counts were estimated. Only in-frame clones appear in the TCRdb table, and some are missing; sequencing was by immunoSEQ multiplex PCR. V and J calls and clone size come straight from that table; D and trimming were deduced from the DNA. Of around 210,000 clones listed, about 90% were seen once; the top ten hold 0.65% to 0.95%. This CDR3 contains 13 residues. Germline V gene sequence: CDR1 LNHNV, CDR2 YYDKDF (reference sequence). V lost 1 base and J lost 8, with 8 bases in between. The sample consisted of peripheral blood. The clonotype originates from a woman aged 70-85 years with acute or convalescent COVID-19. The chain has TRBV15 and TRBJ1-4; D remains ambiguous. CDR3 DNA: TGTGCCACCAGCAGAGGGACGGGGGAAAAACTGTTTTTT. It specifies CATSRGTGEKLFF.